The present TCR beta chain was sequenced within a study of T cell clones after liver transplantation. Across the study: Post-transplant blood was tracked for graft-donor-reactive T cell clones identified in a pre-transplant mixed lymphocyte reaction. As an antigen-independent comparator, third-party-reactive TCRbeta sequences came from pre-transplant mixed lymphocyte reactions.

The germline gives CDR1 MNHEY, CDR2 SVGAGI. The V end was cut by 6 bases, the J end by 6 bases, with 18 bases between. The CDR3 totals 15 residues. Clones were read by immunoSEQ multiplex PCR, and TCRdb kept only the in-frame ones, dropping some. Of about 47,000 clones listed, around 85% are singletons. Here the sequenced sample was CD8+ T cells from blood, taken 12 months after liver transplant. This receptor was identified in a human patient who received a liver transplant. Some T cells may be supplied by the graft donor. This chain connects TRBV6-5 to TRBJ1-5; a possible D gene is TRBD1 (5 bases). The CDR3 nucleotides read TGTGCCAGCAGCCCCCGGGGGGGAGAGGTTCAGCCCCAGCATTTT. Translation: CASSPRGGEVQPQHF.